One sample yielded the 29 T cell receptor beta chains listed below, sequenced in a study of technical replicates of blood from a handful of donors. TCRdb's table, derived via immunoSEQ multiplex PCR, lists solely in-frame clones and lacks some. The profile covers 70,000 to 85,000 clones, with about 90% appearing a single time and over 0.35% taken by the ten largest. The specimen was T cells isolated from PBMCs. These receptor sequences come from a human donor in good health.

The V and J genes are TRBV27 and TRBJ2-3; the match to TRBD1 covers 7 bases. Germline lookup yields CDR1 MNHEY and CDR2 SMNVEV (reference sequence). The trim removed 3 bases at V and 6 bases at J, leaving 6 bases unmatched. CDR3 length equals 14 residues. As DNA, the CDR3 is TGTGCCAGCAGTTTTACAGGGGAAGGTGATACGCAGTATTTT. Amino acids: CASSFTGEGDTQYF.

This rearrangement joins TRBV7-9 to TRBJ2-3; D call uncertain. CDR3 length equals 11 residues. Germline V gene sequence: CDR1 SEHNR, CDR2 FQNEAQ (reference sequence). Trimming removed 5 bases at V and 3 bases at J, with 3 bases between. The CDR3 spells CASSLTDTQYF. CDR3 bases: TGTGCCAGCAGCCTTACAGATACGCAGTATTTT.

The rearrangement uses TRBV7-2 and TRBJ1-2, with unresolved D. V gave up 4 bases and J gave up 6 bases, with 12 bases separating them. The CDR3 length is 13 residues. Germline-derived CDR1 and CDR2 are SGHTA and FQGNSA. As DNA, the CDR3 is TGTGCCAGCAGCTCCGTACCTGAGAATGGCTACACCTTC. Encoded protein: CASSSVPENGYTF.

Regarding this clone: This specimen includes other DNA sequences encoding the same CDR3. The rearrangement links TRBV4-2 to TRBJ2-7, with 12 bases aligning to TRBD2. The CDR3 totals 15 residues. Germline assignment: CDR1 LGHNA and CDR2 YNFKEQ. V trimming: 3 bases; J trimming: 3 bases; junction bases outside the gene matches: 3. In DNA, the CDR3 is TGTGCCAGCAGCCAGGCGACTAGCGGGAGCTACGAGCAGTACTTC. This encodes CASSQATSGSYEQYF.

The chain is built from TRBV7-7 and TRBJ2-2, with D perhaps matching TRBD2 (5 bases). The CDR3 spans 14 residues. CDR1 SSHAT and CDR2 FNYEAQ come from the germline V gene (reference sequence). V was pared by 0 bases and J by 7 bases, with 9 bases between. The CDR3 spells CASSLAGEGGELFF. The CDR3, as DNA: TGTGCCAGCAGCTTAGCGGGAGAAGGCGGGGAGCTGTTTTTT.

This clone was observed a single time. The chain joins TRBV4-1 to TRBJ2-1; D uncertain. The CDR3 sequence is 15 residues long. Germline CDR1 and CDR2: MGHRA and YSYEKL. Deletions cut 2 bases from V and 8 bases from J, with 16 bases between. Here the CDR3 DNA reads TGCGCCAGCAGCCAAAGAGTAGTAGTCTCGGATGAGCAGTTCTTC. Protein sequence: CASSQRVVVSDEQFF.

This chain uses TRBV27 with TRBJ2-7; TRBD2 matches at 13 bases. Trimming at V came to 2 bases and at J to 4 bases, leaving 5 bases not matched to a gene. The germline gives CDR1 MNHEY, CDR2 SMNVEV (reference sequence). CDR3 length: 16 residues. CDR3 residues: CASSLQGLAGNYEQYF. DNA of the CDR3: TGTGCCAGCAGTTTACAGGGACTAGCGGGAAATTACGAGCAGTACTTC.

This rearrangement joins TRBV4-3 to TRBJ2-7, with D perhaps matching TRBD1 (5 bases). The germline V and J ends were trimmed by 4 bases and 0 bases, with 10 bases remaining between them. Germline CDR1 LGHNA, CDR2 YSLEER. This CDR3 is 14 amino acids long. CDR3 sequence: CASSRVTGSYEQYF. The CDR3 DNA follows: TGCGCCAGCAGCCGGGTCACAGGCTCCTACGAGCAGTACTTC.

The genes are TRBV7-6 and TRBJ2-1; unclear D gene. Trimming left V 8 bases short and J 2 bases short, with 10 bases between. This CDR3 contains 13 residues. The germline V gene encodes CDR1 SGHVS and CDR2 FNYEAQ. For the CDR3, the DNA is TGTGCCAGCTCGGTGGAGCCCTACAATGAGCAGTTCTTC. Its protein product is CASSVEPYNEQFF.

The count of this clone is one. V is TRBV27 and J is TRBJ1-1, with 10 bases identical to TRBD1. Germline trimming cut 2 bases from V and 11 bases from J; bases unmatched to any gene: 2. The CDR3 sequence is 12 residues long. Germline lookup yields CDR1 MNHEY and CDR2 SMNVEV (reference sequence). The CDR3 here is CASSLGGQGAFF. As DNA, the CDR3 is TGTGCCAGCAGTTTAGGGGGACAGGGGGCTTTCTTT.

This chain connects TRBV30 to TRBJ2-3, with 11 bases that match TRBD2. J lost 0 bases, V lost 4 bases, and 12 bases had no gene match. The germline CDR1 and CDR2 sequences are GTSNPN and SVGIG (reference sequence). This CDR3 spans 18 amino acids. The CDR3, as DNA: TGTGCCTGGAACCCTACTAGCGGGAGTTTCTTTAGCACAGATACGCAGTATTTT. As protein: CAWNPTSGSFFSTDTQYF.

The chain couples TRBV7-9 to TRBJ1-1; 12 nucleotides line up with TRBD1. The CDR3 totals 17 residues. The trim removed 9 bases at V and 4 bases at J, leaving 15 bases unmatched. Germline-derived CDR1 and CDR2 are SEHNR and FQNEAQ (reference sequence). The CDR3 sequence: CASDTFRDRGPSTEAFF. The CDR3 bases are TGTGCCAGTGATACATTCCGGGACAGGGGGCCAAGCACTGAAGCTTTCTTT.

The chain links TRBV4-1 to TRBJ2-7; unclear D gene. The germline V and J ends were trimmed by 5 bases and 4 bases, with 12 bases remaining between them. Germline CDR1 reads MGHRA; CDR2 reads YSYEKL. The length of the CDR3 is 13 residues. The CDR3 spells CASSNGLRYEQYF. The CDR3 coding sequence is TGCGCCAGCAGCAATGGGCTACGGTACGAGCAGTACTTC.

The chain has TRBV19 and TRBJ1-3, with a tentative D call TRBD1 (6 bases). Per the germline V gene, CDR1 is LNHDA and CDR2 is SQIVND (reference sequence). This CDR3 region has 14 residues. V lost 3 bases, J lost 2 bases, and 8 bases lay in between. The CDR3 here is CASSIPGAGNTIYF. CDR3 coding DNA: TGTGCCAGTAGTATCCCAGGGGCTGGAAACACCATATATTTT.

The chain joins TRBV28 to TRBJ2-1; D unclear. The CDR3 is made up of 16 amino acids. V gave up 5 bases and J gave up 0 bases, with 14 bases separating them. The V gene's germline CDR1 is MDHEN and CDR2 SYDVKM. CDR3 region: CASSPSRPGSYNEQFF. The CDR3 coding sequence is TGTGCCAGCAGTCCCTCCAGGCCCGGCTCCTACAATGAGCAGTTCTTC. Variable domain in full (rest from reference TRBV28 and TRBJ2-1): DVKVTQSSRYLVKRTGEKVFLECVQDMDHENMFWYRQDPGLGLRLIYFSYDVKMKEKGDIPEGYSVSREKKERFSLILESASTNQTSMYLCASSPSRPGSYNEQFFGPGTRLTVL.

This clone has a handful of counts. The CDR3, as DNA: TGTGCCAGTAGAAAGAGGATTGAAGCTTTCTTT. This sequence encodes CASRKRIEAFF. V usage is TRBV19 and J usage is TRBJ1-1, with unresolved D. The germline gives CDR1 LNHDA, CDR2 SQIVND (reference sequence). V dropped 6 bases and J dropped 7 bases, with 9 bases sitting between them. The CDR3 has 11 amino acids.

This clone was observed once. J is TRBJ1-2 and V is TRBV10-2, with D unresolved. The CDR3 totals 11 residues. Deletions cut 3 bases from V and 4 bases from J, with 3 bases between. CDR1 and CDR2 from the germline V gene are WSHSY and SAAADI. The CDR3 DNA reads TGCGCCAGCAGTGACAGCTATGGCTACACCTTC. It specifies CASSDSYGYTF.

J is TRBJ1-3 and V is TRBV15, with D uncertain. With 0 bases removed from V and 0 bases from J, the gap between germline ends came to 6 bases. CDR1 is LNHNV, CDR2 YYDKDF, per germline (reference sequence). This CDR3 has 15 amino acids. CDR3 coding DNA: TGTGCCACCAGCAGAGATCTAAGCTCTGGAAACACCATATATTTT. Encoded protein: CATSRDLSSGNTIYF.

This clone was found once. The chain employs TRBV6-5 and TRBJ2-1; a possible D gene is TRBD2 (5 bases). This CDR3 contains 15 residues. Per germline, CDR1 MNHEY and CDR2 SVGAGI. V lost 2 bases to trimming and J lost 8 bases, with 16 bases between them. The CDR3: CASSYVRGSNHEQFF. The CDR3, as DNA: TGTGCCAGCAGTTACGTTCGAGGGAGCAATCATGAGCAGTTCTTC.

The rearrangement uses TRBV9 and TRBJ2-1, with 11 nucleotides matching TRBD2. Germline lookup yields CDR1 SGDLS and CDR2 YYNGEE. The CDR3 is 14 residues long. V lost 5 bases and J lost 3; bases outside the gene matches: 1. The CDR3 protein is CASSTSGGYNEQFF. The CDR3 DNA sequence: TGTGCCAGCAGTACTAGCGGGGGCTACAATGAGCAGTTCTTC.

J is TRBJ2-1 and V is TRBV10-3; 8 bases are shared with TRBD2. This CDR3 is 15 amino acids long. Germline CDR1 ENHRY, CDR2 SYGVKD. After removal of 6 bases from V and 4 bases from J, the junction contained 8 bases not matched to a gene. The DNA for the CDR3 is TGTGCCATCAGCGGAGGAGCGGGAGTTTACAATGAGCAGTTCTTC. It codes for CAISGGAGVYNEQFF.

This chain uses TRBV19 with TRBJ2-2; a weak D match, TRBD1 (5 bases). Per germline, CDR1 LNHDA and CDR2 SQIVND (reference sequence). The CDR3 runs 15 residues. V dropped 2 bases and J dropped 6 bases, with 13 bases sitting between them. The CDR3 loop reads CASSITAGSSGELFF. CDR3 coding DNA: TGTGCCAGTAGTATAACGGCAGGGTCATCCGGGGAGCTGTTTTTT.

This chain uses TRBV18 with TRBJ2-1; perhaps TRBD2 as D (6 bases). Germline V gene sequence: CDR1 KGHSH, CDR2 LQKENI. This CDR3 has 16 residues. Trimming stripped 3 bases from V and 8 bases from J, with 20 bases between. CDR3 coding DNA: TGTGCCAGCTCACCTTTGGAGGGCTATTCGGTGGATGAGCAGTTCTTC. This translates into CASSPLEGYSVDEQFF.

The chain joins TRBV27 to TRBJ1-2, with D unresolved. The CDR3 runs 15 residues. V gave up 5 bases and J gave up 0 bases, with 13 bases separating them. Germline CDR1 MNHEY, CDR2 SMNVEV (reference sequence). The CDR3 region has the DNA TGTGCCAGCAGTCCCTGGGCAGTTTCTAACTATGGCTACACCTTC. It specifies CASSPWAVSNYGYTF.

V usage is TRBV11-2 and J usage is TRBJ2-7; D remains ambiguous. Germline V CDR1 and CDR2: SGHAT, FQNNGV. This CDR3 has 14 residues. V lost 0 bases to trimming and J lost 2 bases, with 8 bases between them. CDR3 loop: CASSLDVVAYEQYF. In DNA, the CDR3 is TGTGCCAGCAGCTTAGATGTGGTAGCCTACGAGCAGTACTTC.

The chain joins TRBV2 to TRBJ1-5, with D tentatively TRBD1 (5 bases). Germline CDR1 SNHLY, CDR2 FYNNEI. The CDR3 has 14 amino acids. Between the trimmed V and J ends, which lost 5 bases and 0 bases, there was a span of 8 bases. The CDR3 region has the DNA TGTGCCAGCAGTCCGCAGGGTAGCAATCAGCCCCAGCATTTT. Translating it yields CASSPQGSNQPQHF.

The CDR3 loop reads CASSEDRLTITEAFF. CDR3 coding DNA: TGTGCCAGCAGTGAGGACAGACTGACGATCACTGAAGCTTTCTTT. The chain uses TRBV2 and TRBJ1-1; tentatively, D is TRBD1 (6 bases). Looked up from germline, CDR1 is SNHLY and CDR2 is FYNNEI. The CDR3 contains 15 residues. V was pared by 3 bases and J by 4 bases, with 15 bases between.

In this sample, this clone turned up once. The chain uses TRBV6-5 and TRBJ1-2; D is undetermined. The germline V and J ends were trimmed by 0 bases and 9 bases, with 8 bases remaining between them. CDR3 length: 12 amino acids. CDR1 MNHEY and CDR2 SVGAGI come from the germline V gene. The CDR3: CASSYSAGRYTF. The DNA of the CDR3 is TGTGCCAGCAGTTACTCCGCAGGTCGCTACACCTTC.

The CDR3 spells CASSRGRRSTDTQYF. The CDR3 DNA follows: TGCGCCAGCAGTCGAGGGAGGCGGAGCACAGATACGCAGTATTTT. This chain uses TRBV4-3 with TRBJ2-3; the D gene is possibly TRBD2 (6 bases). The germline V gene encodes CDR1 LGHNA and CDR2 YSLEER. The CDR3 runs 15 residues. V lost 6 bases to trimming and J lost 0 bases, with 13 bases between them.